Given below is one T cell receptor beta chain in context. The method was immunoSEQ multiplex PCR; TCRdb's version includes in-frame clones alone and lacks a portion of them. The table lists 250,000 to 350,000 clones, about 87% of them singletons. The data belong to a study of blood T cell repertoires in COVID-19. Turning to the study itself: The analysed material was cDNA or gDNA that came from T cells, B-cell-depleted T cells, or PBMCs.

Study members were between about 18 and 95 years old and lived in some 26 US regions. CDR3 length: 15 amino acids. Germline V gene data show CDR1 as KGHSH and CDR2 as LQKENI. V was clipped by 3 bases and J by 3 bases, with 9 bases between them. The gene calls are TRBV18 and TRBJ1-6, with D perhaps TRBD1 (6 bases). This sequence originates from a woman in her 30s who had recovered from COVID-19. The sequencing sample was made of PBMCs or T cells enriched from blood (not recorded which). CDR3 DNA sequence: TGTGCCAGCTCACCTCCGACAGGCTATAATTCACCCCTCCACTTT. This sequence encodes CASSPPTGYNSPLHF. The whole variable domain, remainder taken from reference TRBV18 and TRBJ1-6, is NAGVMQNPRHLVRRRGQEARLRCSPMKGHSHVYWYRQLPEEGLKFMVYLQKENIIDESGMPKERFSAEFPKEGPSILRIQQVVRGDSAAYFCASSPPTGYNSPLHFGNGTRLTVT.